A single sample gave rise to the 5 T cell receptor beta chains below, sequenced in a study of blood T cell repertoires in COVID-19. Produced via immunoSEQ multiplex PCR; TCRdb's table is partial and in-frame only. The sample carries about 270,000 clones, approximately 89% recorded once. Sequenced input: peripheral blood. The receptors stem from a man aged 40-49 years with active or convalescent COVID-19.

The V call is TRBV13, the J call TRBJ1-6; D is undetermined. The CDR3 has 15 residues. V lost 5 bases and J lost 7, with 15 bases in between. CDR1 is PRHDT and CDR2 is FYEKMQ in the germline V gene (reference sequence). CDR3 region: CASSGTGGPNSPLHF. The DNA of the CDR3 is TGTGCCAGCAGCGGCACGGGAGGCCCGAATTCACCCCTCCACTTT.

This chain connects TRBV5-4 to TRBJ2-3; TRBD2 matches 7 bases. This CDR3 spans 16 amino acids. The ends lost 4 bases at V and 2 bases at J; junction bases unmatched: 10. CDR1 is SGHNT, CDR2 YYREEE, per germline (reference sequence). The CDR3 DNA is TGTGCCAGCAGCCTCCCCAGCGGGGCGCCCACAGATACGCAGTATTTT. The encoded protein is CASSLPSGAPTDTQYF.

The chain has TRBV7-9 and TRBJ1-2; 7 bases agree with TRBD1. Germline CDR1 SEHNR, CDR2 FQNEAQ (reference sequence). The CDR3 totals 18 residues. J gave up 4 bases and V 5 bases, and 19 bases lay outside the gene matches. CDR3 DNA: TGTGCCAGCAGCCCAGAGTTGGGGACAGTGGGGTCCCGCTATGGCTACACCTTC. It encodes CASSPELGTVGSRYGYTF. Full variable domain (rest looked up from reference TRBV7-9 and TRBJ1-2): DTGVSQNPRHKITKRGQNVTFRCDPISEHNRLYWYRQTLGQGPEFLTYFQNEAQLEKSRLLSDRFSAERPKGSFSTLEIQRTEQGDSAMYLCASSPELGTVGSRYGYTFGSGTRLTVV.

The rearrangement links TRBV10-1 to TRBJ2-5; 8 nucleotides agree with TRBD1. The germline CDR1 and CDR2 sequences are WNHNN and SYGVQD (reference sequence). V gave up 6 bases and J gave up 4 bases; unmatched junction bases: 1. The CDR3 runs to 12 residues. The CDR3 loop is CASSDRGETQYF. In nucleotides, the CDR3 is TGCGCCAGCAGCGACAGGGGAGAGACCCAGTACTTC.

The V call is TRBV10-3, the J call TRBJ2-2; D call uncertain. CDR1 is ENHRY, CDR2 SYGVKD, per germline. The CDR3 spans 15 residues. V shed 0 bases and J shed 1 base, with 6 bases lying between them. The CDR3 is CAISESARNTGELFF. The DNA of the CDR3 is TGTGCCATCAGTGAGTCGGCTAGGAACACCGGGGAGCTGTTTTTT.